This TCR beta chain emerged from a study of control samples from healthy donors and cancer patients. This clone was seen just once. The sample holds other DNA sequences that translate to the same CDR3. Method: immunoSEQ multiplex PCR; TCRdb's copy keeps in-frame clones and lacks some. The repertoire holds 400,000 to 450,000 clones, 75% to 95% seen once, with about 6.3% in the top ten. The germline gives CDR1 SGDLS, CDR2 YYNGEE. The CDR3 covers 15 residues. The V gene lost 5 bases and the J gene lost 0 bases, with 12 bases spanning the gap. The clonotype was recovered from a middle-aged man with head and neck cancer. The rearrangement links TRBV9 to TRBJ2-1, with D possibly being TRBD1 or TRBD2 (5 bases each). Material for sequencing was PBMCs. CDR3 DNA: TGTGCCAGCAGACCGGGACGGAGCTCCTACAATGAGCAGTTCTTC. Encoded protein: CASRPGRSSYNEQFF.